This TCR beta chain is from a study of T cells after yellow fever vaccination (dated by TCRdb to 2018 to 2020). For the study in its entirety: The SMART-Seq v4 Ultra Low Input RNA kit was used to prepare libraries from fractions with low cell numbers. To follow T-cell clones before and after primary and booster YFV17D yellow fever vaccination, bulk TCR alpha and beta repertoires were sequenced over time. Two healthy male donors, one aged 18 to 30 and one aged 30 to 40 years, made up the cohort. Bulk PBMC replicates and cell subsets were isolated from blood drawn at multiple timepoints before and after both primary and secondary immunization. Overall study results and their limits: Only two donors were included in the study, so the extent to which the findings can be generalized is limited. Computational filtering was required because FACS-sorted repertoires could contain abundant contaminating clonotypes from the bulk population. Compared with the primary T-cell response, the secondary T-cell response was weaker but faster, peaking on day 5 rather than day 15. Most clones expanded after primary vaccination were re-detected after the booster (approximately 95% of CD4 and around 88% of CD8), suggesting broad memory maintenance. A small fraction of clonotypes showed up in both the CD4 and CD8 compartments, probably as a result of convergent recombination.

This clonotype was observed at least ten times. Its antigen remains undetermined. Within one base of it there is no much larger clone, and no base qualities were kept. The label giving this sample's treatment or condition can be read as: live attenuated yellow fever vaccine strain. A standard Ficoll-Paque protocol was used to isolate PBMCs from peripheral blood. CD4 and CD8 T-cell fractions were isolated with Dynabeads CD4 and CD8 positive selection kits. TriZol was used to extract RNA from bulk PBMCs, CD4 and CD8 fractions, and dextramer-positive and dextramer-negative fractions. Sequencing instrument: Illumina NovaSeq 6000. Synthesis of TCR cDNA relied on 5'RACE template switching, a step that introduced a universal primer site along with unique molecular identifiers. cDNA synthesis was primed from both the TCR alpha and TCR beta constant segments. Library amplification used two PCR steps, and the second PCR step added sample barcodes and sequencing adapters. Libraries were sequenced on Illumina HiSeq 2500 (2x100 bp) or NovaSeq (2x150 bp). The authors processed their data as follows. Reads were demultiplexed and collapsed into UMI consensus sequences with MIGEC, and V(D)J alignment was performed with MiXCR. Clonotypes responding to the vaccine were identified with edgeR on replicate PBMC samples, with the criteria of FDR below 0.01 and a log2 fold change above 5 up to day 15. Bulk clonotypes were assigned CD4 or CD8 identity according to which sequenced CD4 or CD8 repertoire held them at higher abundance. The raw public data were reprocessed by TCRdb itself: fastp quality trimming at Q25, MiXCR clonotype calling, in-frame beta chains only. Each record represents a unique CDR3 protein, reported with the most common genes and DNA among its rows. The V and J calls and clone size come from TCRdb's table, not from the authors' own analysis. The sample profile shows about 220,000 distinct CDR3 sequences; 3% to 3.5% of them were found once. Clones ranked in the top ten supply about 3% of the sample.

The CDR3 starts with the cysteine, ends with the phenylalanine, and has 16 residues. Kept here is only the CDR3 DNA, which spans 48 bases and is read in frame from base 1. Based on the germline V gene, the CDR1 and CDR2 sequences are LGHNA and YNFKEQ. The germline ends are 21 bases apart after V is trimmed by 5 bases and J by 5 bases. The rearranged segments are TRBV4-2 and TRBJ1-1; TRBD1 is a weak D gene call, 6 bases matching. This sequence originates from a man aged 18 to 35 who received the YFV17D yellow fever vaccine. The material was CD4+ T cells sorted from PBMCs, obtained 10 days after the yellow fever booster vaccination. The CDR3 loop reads CASSRVGHRGRTEAFF. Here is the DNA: TGTGCCAGCAGCAGAGTCGGACATCGGGGGCGGACTGAAGCTTTCTTT.